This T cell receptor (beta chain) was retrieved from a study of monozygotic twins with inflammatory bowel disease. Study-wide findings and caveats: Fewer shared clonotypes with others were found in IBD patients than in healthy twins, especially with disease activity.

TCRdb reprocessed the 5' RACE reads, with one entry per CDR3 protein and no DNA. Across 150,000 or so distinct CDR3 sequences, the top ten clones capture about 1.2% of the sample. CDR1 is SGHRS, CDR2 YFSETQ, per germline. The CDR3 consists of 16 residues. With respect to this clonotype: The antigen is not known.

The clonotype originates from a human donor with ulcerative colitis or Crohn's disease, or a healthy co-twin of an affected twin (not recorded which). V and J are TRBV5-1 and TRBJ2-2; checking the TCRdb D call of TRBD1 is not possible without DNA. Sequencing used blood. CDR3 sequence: CASSLAAGGHTGELFF.